Presented here are 2 T cell receptor beta chains from one specimen sequenced in a study of T cells in Graves' hyperthyroidism and ophthalmopathy. RNA transcripts gave rise to amplified TCR beta CDR3 regions. Primed by the HTBI set, a first-round RT-PCR was run on the TCR CDR3. One entry per CDR3 protein, called by TCRdb with MiXCR from the multiplex PCR reads. The table records some 500,000 distinct CDR3 sequences, 15% to 20% of them present only once. Sample: blood. Receptors were obtained from a woman under 40 with Graves' ophthalmopathy.

V is TRBV9 and J is TRBJ1-3; D gene unclear. Germline V CDR1 and CDR2: SGDLS, YYNGEE. CDR3 size: 15 residues. V lost 1 base and J 4 bases, leaving 12 bases between the germline ends. The CDR3 loop is CASSVLVTGGNTIYF. The CDR3 coding sequence is TGTGCCAGCAGCGTACTTGTGACTGGCGGAAACACCATATATTTT.

In this sample, this clonotype turned up many times. This rearrangement joins TRBV7-2 to TRBJ1-4; possibly TRBD1 for D (5 bases). The CDR3 loop spans 15 amino acids. Per the germline V gene, CDR1 is SGHTA and CDR2 is FQGNSA. Trimming took off 6 bases at V and 4 bases at J, with 15 bases between the two ends. CDR3 coding DNA: TGTGCCAGCAGTCCTATGTTGGGGGGTAATGAAAAACTGTTTTTT. Protein sequence: CASSPMLGGNEKLFF.